The rows below give T cell receptor beta chains drawn from one sample of a study of graft-versus-host responses after intestinal transplantation. Using immunoSEQ multiplex PCR, the repertoire was profiled, and TCRdb retains in-frame clones only, with some absent. The sample includes roughly 120,000 clones, 85% to 95% of them seen just once. No antigens are known for them. This sample comprised unstimulated CD4+ T cells sorted from spleen or lymph node cells, obtained before intestinal transplant. The source of these receptors is a human donor who received an intestinal transplant. The CDR3 runs from the conserved cysteine through the conserved F or W. The D gene is left open where the match is weak. Rows may omit the clone size; those that give it use once, few, many or a size class.

J,size,V,D,CDR3
TRBJ2-4,.,TRBV4-2,.,CASSQDAGFRGGAKNIQYF
TRBJ2-7,.,TRBV6-5,.,CASSYSTSEVSYEQYF
.,once,TRBV6-6,.,CASTSGTPSYEQYF
TRBJ2-7,.,TRBV9,.,CASSTGVGEQYF
TRBJ1-2,.,TRBV27,.,CASSSSQLFNYGYTF
TRBJ1-2,.,TRBV5-5,.,CASSLATGNYGYTF
TRBJ2-7,.,TRBV18,.,CASSSTTSPGFYEQYF
TRBJ2-1,.,TRBV5-1,.,CASTILGGTYNEQFF
TRBJ2-3,once,TRBV19,TRBD1,CASRYSPGTGYADTQYF
TRBJ2-1,once,TRBV7-9,.,CASSFGGGINEQFF
TRBJ2-7,.,TRBV6-6,.,CASSYMGPPTDEQYF
TRBJ2-7,.,TRBV18,TRBD1,CASSPRTGGDEQYF
TRBJ2-7,.,TRBV25-1,TRBD1,CASSRSGGSVYEQYF
TRBJ2-1,.,TRBV5-1,.,CASSLASSTGSDEQFF
TRBJ1-5,.,TRBV19,.,CASSMDRTGNQPQHF
TRBJ2-5,once,TRBV15,.,CATSPGPGLFQKTQYF
TRBJ1-3,.,TRBV9,.,CASSVAMVESGNTIYF
TRBJ2-5,once,TRBV18,.,CASSPQAYGETQYF
TRBJ2-1,.,TRBV7-3,.,CASSLSGASYNEQFF
TRBJ1-5,.,TRBV2,TRBD1,CASSPDLPGQKNSNQPQHF
TRBJ1-2,.,TRBV11-2,TRBD1,CASSLEDRAYGYTF
TRBJ1-1,.,TRBV19,.,CASKDSTEAFF
TRBJ1-1,.,TRBV20-1,.,CSARSTEAFF
TRBJ1-1,.,TRBV10-3,.,CAIRGSMNTEAFF
TRBJ2-1,.,TRBV10-1,TRBD2,CASSERQGGEFF
TRBJ2-7,.,TRBV18,.,CASSISSTATYEQYF
TRBJ2-1,.,TRBV5-1,TRBD1,CASSLEDRDNEQFF
TRBJ2-7,.,TRBV15,.,CATSRGHSGYEQYF
TRBJ1-2,.,TRBV6-6,TRBD1,CASVSGQGQDYGYTF
TRBJ2-5,.,TRBV6-1,.,CASIRRMRVGETQYF
.,.,TRBV6-1,.,CASRVGVSYEQYF
TRBJ1-1,.,TRBV5-1,.,CASSLDRQNTEAFF
TRBJ2-1,.,TRBV5-1,TRBD1,CASSPDRAKFF
TRBJ2-3,.,TRBV9,.,CASSQRATPTDTQYF
TRBJ2-3,once,TRBV25-1,.,CASSEVVTQYF
TRBJ2-2,.,TRBV9,.,CASSVELSNTGELFF
TRBJ1-2,.,TRBV5-5,.,CASSLAIYPRGYTF
TRBJ2-3,.,TRBV27,.,CASSQTSSTDTQYF
TRBJ2-3,once,TRBV6-5,.,CASSYQQADTQYF
TRBJ1-2,.,TRBV5-1,.,CASSRARGNYGYTF
TRBJ2-7,.,TRBV27,.,CASQPRALSYEQYF